The clone carrying this T cell receptor (beta chain) occurred many times. The data were taken from a study of CD8+CD57+ T cells in acquired aplastic anemia. On the study more broadly: Sorted CD4+ plus CD8+ cells gave DNA averaging roughly 3.2 ug. Healthy donors yielded some 11 million CD4+ cell reads on average.

Genomic DNA provided the template from which TCR beta VDJ and CDR3 profiles were obtained. Each CDR3 protein is one row after TCRdb ran MiXCR on the reads. The sample lists some 220,000 distinct CDR3 sequences; about 37% were seen once. Trimming stripped 0 bases from V and 2 bases from J, with 13 bases between. From germline, CDR1 is SGHRS and CDR2 YFSETQ. This CDR3 has 16 residues. The V call is TRBV5-1, the J call TRBJ2-3; TRBD1 or TRBD2 may be the D gene (6 bases each). Sequencing input: sorted CD4+, CD8+, or CD8+CD57+ T cells (not recorded which) from PBMCs. The TCR was taken from a human donor in good health, serving as a control. The CDR3 bases are TGCGCCAGCAGCTTGGTGACGGGGGCCGACACAGATACGCAGTATTTT. Translation: CASSLVTGADTDTQYF.